One T cell receptor beta chain is described in this entry. The data were obtained in a study of OX40 agonist ivuxolimab in advanced cancers. As for the study in general: Ivuxolimab, which is an agonistic anti-OX40 (CD134) antibody, was administered to the patients.

CDR3 length equals 16 residues. The germline V gene encodes CDR1 LGHNA and CDR2 YSLEER. With 0 bases removed from V and 6 bases from J, the gap between germline ends came to 14 bases. Sequencing was performed with immunoSEQ multiplex PCR; in TCRdb, only in-frame clones are kept and a portion is missing. The sample holds 100,000 to 150,000 clones, 90% to 95% seen once. Patients were ruled out by autoimmune disease history or systemic immunosuppression. This TCR was sampled from an adult with an advanced solid tumor such as melanoma, head and neck, liver or kidney cancer. V usage is TRBV4-3 and J usage is TRBJ1-4, with D possibly matching TRBD1 (6 bases). This specimen was CD4+ or CD8+ T cells sorted from blood, taken in a trial of the OX40 agonist ivuxolimab. CDR3 DNA: TGCGCCAGCAGCCAAGATCTGGGGACACCGGATGAAAAACTGTTTTTT. This gives the protein CASSQDLGTPDEKLFF.